This T cell receptor beta chain emerged from a study of blood T cell repertoires in COVID-19. In the study overall: The samples span acute and convalescent COVID-19 from the United States, Italy and Spain. Sources were T cells, B-cell-depleted T cells, or PBMCs; the material itself was cDNA or gDNA.

The CDR3 is 13 amino acids. Losses at the gene ends were 8 bases for V and 5 bases for J; bases not matched to a gene: 11. CDR1 is GTSNPN, CDR2 SVGIG, per germline (reference sequence). During active infection, Seattle patients enrolled and were then monitored through disease. Under the authors' procedure: The assay estimated nucleated cells by amplifying reference gene primers. Assay used: immunoSEQ multiplex PCR; TCRdb lists only in-frame clones, some missing. That table furnishes V, J and clone size, whereas the DNA furnished D and trimming. Found here are 200,000 to 300,000 clones, about nine tenths of them singletons; the top ten hold roughly 0.89%.

The chain joins TRBV30 to TRBJ2-7; TRBD1 aligns across 8 bases. Sequenced: peripheral blood. This clonotype was sampled from a man aged 25 to 45 with COVID-19, enrolled during active disease. The CDR3: CARRNPGGHEQYF. As DNA, the CDR3 is TGTGCCCGACGCAATCCAGGGGGCCACGAGCAGTACTTC.